This T cell receptor (beta chain) appears in the sequencing data of a study of early T cells in non-severe SARS-CoV-2 infection. This clonotype turned up a few times. The CDR3 is 15 amino acids. V lost 7 bases, J lost 4 bases, and 7 bases stayed unmatched. Germline assignment: CDR1 SGHTA and CDR2 FQGTGA. Individual cDNA molecules were tagged with unique molecular identifiers. TCRdb passed the 5' RACE reads through MiXCR, listing each CDR3 protein once. The repertoire holds tens of thousands of distinct CDR3 sequences, about 16% seen once, with over 4% in the top ten. The source of this sequence is an adult who was a healthcare worker with PCR-confirmed SARS-CoV-2 infection or an uninfected control (not recorded which). The source was whole blood, collected at baseline. The chain employs TRBV7-3 and TRBJ2-1, with TRBD2 matching 10 bases. The CDR3 DNA sequence: TGTGCCAGCATCCGAGGACTAGCGGAGTACAATGAGCAGTTCTTC. This codes for CASIRGLAEYNEQFF.